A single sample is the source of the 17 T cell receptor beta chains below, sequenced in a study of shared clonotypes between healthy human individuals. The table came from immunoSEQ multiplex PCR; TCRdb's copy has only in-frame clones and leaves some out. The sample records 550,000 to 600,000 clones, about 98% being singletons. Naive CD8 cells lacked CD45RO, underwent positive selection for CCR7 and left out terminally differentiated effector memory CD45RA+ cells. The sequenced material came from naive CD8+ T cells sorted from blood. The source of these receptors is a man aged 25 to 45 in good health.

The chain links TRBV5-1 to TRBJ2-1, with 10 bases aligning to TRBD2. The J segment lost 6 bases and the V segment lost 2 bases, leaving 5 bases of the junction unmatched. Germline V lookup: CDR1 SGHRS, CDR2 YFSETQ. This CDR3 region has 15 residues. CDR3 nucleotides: TGCGCCAGCAGCTTACGGCTAGCGGGAGTCAATGAGCAGTTCTTC. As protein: CASSLRLAGVNEQFF.

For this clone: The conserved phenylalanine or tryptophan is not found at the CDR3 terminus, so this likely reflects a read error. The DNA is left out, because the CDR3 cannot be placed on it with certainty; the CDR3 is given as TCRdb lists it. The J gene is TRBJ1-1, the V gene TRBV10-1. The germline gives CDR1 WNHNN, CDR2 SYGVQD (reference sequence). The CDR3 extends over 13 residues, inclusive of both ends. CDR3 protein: CASGRIDTLQIHS.

CDR3: CSLSGGTEAFF. CDR3 in DNA: TGCAGCCTCTCAGGGGGAACTGAAGCTTTCTTT. The V and J genes are TRBV29-1 and TRBJ1-1, with 7 bases fitting TRBD1. The CDR3 extends over 11 amino acids. V lost 8 bases and J lost 5; bases outside the gene matches: 5. From germline, CDR1 is SQVTM and CDR2 ANQGSEA.

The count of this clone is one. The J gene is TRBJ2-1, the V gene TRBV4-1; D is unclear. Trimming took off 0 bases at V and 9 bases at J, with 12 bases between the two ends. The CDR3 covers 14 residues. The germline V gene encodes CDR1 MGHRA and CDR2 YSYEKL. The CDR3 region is CASSQDLGTAEQFF. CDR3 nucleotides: TGCGCCAGCAGCCAAGACTTGGGAACGGCTGAGCAGTTCTTC.

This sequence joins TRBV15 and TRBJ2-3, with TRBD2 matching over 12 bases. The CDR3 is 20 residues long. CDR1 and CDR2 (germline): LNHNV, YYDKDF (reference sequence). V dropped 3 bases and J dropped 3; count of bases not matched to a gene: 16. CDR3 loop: CATSRGFREPSGRGTDTQYF. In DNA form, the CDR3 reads TGTGCCACCAGCAGGGGGTTCCGGGAGCCTAGCGGGAGGGGAACAGATACGCAGTATTTT.

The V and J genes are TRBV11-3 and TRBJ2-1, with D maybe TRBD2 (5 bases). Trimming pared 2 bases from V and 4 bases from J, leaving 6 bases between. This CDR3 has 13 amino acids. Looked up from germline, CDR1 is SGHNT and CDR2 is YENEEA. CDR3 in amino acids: CASSLTGYNEQFF. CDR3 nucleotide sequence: TGTGCCAGCAGCTTAACGGGGTACAATGAGCAGTTCTTC.

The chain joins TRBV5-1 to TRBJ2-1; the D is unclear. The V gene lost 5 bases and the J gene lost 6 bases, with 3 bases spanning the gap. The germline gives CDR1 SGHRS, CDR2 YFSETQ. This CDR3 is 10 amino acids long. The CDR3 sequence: CASRGNEQFF. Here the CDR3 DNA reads TGCGCCAGCAGGGGCAATGAGCAGTTCTTC.

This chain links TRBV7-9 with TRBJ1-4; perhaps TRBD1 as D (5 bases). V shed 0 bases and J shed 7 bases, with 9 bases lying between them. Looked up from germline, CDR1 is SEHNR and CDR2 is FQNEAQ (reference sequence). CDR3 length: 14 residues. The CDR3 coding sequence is TGTGCCAGCAGCTTAGCGACAGAAGGTGAAAAACTGTTTTTT. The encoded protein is CASSLATEGEKLFF.

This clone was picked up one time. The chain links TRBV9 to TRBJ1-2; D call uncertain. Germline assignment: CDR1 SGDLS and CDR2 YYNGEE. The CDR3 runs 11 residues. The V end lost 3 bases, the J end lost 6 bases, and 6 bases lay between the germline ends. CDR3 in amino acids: CASSGKDGYTF. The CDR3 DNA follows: TGTGCCAGCAGCGGCAAAGATGGCTACACCTTC.

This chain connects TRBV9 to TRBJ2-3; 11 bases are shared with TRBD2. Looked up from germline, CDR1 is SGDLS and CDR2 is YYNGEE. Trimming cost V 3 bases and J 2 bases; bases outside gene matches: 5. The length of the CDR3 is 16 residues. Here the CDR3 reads CASSAQTSGTTDTQYF. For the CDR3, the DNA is TGTGCCAGCAGCGCACAGACTAGCGGGACCACAGATACGCAGTATTTT.

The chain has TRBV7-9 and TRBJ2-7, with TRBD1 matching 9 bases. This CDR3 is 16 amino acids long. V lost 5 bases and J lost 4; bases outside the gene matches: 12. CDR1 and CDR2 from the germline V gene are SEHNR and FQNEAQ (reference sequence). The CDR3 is CASSSSPQGALYEQYF. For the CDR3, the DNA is TGTGCCAGCAGCAGCTCTCCACAGGGGGCTCTGTACGAGCAGTACTTC.

The CDR3 DNA follows: TGTGCCAGCTCACCGAGGGGGCTTCTATCCACAGATACGCAGTATTTT. This sequence encodes CASSPRGLLSTDTQYF. The chain employs TRBV18 and TRBJ2-3, with TRBD1 matching 7 bases. V lost 3 bases, J lost 2 bases, and 8 bases stayed unmatched. The CDR3 covers 16 residues. Germline CDR1 reads KGHSH; CDR2 reads LQKENI.

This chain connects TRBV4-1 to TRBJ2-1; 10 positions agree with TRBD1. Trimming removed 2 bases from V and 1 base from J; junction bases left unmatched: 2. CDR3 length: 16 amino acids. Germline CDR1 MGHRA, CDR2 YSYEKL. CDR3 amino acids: CASSQSGQGSYNEQFF. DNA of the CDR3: TGCGCCAGCAGCCAATCGGGACAGGGGTCCTACAATGAGCAGTTCTTC.

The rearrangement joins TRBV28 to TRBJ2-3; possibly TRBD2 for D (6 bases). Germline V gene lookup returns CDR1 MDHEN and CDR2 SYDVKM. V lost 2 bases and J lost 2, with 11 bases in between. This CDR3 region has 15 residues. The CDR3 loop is CASSLLAGNTDTQYF. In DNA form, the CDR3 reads TGTGCCAGCAGTTTACTTGCGGGAAACACAGATACGCAGTATTTT.

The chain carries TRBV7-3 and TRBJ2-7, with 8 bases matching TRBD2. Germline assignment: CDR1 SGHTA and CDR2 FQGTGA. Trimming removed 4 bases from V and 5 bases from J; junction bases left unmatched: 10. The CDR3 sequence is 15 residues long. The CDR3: CASSSTPGTSDEQYF. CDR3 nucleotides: TGTGCCAGCAGCTCCACGCCCGGGACTAGTGACGAGCAGTACTTC.

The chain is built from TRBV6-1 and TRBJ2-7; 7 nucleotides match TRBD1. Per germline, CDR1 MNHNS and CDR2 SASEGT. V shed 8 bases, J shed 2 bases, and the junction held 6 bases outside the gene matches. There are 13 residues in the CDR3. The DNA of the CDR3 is TGTGCCAGCGCTGAGACAGGGACCTACGAGCAGTACTTC. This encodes CASAETGTYEQYF.

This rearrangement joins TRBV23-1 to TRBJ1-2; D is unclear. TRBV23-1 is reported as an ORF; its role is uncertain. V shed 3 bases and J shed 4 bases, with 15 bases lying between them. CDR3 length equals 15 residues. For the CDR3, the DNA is TGCGCCAGCAGTCAGACCTTTCCCAGCGGCTATGGCTACACCTTC. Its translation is CASSQTFPSGYGYTF.